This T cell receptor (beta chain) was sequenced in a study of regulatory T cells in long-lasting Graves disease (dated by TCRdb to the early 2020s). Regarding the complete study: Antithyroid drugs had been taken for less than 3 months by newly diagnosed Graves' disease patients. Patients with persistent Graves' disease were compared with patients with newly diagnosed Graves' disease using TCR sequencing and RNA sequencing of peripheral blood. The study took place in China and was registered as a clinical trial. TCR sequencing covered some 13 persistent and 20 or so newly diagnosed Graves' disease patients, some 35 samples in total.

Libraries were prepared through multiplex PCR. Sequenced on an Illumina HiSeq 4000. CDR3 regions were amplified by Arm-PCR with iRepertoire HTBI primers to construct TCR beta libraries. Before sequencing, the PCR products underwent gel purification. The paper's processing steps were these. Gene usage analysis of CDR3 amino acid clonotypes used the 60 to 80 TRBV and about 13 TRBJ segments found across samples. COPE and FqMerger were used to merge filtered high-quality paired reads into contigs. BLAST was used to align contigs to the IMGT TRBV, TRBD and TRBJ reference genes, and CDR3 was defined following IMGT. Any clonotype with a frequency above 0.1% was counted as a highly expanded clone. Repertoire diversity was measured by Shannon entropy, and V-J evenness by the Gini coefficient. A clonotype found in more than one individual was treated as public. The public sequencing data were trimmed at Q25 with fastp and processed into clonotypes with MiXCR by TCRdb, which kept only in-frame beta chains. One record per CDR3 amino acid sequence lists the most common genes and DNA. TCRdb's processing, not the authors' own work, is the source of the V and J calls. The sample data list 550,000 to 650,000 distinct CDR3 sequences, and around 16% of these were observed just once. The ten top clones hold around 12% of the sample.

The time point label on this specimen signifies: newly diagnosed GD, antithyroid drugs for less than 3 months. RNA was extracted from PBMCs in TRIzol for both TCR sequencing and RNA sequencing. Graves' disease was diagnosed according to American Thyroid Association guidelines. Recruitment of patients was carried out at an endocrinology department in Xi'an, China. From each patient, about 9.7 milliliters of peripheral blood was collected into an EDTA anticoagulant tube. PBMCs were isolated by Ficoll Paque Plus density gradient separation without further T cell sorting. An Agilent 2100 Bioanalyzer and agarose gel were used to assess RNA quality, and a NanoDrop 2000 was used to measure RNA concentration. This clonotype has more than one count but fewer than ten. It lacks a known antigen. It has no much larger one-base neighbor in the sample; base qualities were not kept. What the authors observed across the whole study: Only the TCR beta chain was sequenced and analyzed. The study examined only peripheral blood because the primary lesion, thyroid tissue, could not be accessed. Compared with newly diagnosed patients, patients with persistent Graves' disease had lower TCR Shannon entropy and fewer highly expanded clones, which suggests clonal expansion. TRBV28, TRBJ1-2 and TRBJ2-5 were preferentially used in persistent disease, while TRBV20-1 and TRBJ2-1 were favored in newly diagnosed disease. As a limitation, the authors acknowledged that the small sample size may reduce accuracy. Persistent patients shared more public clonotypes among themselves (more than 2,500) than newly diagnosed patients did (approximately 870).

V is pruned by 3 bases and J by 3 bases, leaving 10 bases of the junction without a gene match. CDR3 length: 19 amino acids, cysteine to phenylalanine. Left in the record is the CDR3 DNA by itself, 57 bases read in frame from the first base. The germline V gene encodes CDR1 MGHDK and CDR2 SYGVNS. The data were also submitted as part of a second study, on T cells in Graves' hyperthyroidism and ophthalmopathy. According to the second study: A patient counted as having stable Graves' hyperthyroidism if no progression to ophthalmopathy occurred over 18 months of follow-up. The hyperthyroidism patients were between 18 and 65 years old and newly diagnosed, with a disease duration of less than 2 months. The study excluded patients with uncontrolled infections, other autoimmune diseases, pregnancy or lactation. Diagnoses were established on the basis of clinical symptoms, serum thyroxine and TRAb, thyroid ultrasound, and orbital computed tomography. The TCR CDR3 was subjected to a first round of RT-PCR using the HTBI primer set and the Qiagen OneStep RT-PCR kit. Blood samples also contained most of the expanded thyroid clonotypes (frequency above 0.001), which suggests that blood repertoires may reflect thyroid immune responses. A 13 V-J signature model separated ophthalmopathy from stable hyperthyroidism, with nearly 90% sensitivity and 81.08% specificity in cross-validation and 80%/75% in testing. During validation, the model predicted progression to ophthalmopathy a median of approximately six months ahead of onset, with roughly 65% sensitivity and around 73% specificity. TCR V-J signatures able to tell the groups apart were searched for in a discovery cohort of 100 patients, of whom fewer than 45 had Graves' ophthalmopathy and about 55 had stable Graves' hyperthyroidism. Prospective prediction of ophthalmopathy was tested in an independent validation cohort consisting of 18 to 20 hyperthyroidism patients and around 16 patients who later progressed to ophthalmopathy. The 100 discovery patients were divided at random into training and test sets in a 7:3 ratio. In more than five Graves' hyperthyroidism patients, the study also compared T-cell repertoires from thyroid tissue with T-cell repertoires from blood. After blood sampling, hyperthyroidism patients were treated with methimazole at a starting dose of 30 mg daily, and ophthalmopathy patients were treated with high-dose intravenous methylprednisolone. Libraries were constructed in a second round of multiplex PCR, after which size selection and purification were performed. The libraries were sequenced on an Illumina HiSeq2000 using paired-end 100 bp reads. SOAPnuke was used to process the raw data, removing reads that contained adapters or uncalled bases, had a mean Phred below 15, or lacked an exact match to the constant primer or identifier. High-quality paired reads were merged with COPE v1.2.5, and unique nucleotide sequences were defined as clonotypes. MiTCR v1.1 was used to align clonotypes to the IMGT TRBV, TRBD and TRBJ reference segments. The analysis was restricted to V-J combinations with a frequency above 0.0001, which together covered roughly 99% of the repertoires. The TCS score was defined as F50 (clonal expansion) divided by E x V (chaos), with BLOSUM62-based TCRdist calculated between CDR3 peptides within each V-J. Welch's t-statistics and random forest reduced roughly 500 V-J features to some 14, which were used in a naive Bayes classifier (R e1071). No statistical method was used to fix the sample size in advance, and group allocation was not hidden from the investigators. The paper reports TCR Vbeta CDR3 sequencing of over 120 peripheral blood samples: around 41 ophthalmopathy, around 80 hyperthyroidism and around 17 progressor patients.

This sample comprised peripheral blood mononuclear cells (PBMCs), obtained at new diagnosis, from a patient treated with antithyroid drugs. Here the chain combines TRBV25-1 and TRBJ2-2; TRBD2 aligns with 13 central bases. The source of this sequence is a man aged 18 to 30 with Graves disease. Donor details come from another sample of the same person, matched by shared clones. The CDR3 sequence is CASSDGGTSGTGYTGELFF. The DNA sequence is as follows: TGTGCCAGCAGTGATGGGGGGACTAGCGGGACCGGATACACCGGGGAGCTGTTTTTT.